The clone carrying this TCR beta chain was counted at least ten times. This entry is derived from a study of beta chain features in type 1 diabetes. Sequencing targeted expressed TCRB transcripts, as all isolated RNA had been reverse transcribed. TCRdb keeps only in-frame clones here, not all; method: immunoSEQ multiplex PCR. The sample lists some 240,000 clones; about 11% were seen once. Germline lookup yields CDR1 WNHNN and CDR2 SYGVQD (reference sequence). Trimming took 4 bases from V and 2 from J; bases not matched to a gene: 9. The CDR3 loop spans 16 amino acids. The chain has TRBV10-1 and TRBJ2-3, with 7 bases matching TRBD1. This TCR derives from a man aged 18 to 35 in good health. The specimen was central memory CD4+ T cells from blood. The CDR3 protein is CASSGPRDSYTDTQYF. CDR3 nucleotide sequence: TGCGCCAGCAGTGGTCCCCGGGACAGCTACACAGATACGCAGTATTTT.